Shown below are 5 T cell receptor beta chains from a single sample sequenced in a study of naive and memory T cell subsets. Ligated cDNA underwent four rounds of PCR with nested alpha and beta constant region primers and SP2. TCRdb itself ran the UMI-ligation and nested PCR reads through MiXCR, one entry per CDR3 protein. The data contain around 31,000 distinct CDR3 sequences, roughly 6.6% of them singletons. Treatment denoted: skin biopsy from PPD injection site in Mantoux-positive individual. An oligonucleotide containing a UMI was ligated to the 3' end of TCR cDNA. Sequences were derived from skin, sampled from a tuberculin skin test site. The receptors come from an adult in good health.

This clonotype was detected ten times or more. This rearrangement joins TRBV18 to TRBJ2-7; 9 positions agree with TRBD2. Germline-derived CDR1 and CDR2 are KGHSH and LQKENI. Losses at the gene ends were 4 bases for V and 2 bases for J; bases not matched to a gene: 9. The CDR3 spans 16 residues. DNA for the CDR3: TGTGCCAGCTCACTGAGACTAGCGGAAACTACCTACGAGCAGTACTTC. It specifies CASSLRLAETTYEQYF.

This clonotype ranks as medium-sized. The J gene is TRBJ2-1, the V gene TRBV27, with 15 bases matching TRBD2. The ends lost 5 bases at V and 9 bases at J; junction bases unmatched: 8. This CDR3 is built from 16 residues. In germline, CDR1 is MNHEY, CDR2 SMNVEV (reference sequence). The CDR3 loop reads CASSRAAGLAGGEQFF. Written as DNA, the CDR3 is TGTGCCAGCAGTCGAGCCGCGGGACTAGCGGGGGGTGAGCAGTTCTTC.

This clonotype was counted ten times or more. The V and J genes are TRBV7-2 and TRBJ2-5, with unresolved D. Trimming removed 1 base from V and 1 base from J, with 7 bases in between. The CDR3 runs 14 residues. CDR1 and CDR2 (germline): SGHTA, FQGNSA. Here the CDR3 DNA reads TGTGCCAGCAGCTTAGATAGGGTCCAAGAGACCCAGTACTTC. The encoded protein is CASSLDRVQETQYF.

V is TRBV5-1 and J is TRBJ1-6; the D gene is possibly TRBD1 (5 bases). The V and J ends lost 4 bases and 5 bases respectively, with 7 bases between them. The CDR3 length is 13 residues. Germline CDR1 and CDR2: SGHRS and YFSETQ. The CDR3 here is CASSKGNNSPLHF. For the CDR3, the DNA is TGCGCCAGCAGCAAGGGGAATAATTCACCCCTCCACTTT.

Ten or more counts support this clonotype. The J gene is TRBJ2-3, the V gene TRBV7-2; the D gene is possibly TRBD2 (7 bases). V gave up 1 base and J gave up 0 bases, with 14 bases separating them. The CDR3 loop spans 17 amino acids. Germline V gene lookup returns CDR1 SGHTA and CDR2 FQGNSA. CDR3 bases: TGTGCCAGCAGCTTAGGATGGGGGGGGACAAGCACAGATACGCAGTATTTT. It translates to CASSLGWGGTSTDTQYF.